A single sample is the source of the 31 T cell receptor beta chains below, sequenced in a study of shared clonotypes between healthy human individuals. The naive CD8 fraction comprised CD45RO-negative cells positively selected for CCR7 and excluded terminally differentiated effector memory CD45RA+ cells. Profiling relied on immunoSEQ multiplex PCR, and the TCRdb table lists in-frame clones only, not all of them. The data hold over 2,000,000 clones, with 85% to 95% observed a single time. The sample taken for sequencing was naive CD8+ T cells from PBMCs. The receptors were sampled from a man between 18 and 29 years old in good health. Some clones in this sample may be carry-over from other donors' samples.

This sequence joins TRBV28 and TRBJ2-7; TRBD2 might be the D (5 bases). CDR1 and CDR2 from the germline V gene are MDHEN and SYDVKM. CDR3 length: 13 amino acids. Trimming left V 2 bases short and J 5 bases short, with 10 bases between. The CDR3 region is CASSLNWENEQYF. CDR3 nucleotides: TGTGCCAGCAGTTTAAATTGGGAGAACGAGCAGTACTTC.

This chain links TRBV29-1 with TRBJ2-7, with a tentative D call TRBD2 (6 bases). Germline V CDR1 and CDR2: SQVTM, ANQGSEA. This CDR3 is built from 15 residues. Trimming cost V 6 bases and J 5 bases, with 23 bases left between them. The CDR3 DNA reads as TGCAGCGTCGTGAAGATGGGGACTGCCCGCCACGAGCAGTACTTC. The encoded protein is CSVVKMGTARHEQYF.

This clone was seen a single time. The chain couples TRBV4-1 to TRBJ2-1, with 9 nucleotides matching TRBD2. With V trimmed by 1 base and J by 8 bases, 9 bases remained unmatched. Per germline, CDR1 MGHRA and CDR2 YSYEKL. This CDR3 region has 16 residues. This CDR3 is CASSQVASGVWDEQFF. The CDR3 nucleotides read TGCGCCAGCAGCCAAGTTGCTAGCGGGGTCTGGGATGAGCAGTTCTTC.

This chain uses TRBV29-1 with TRBJ1-2; D is perhaps TRBD1 (6 bases). The CDR3 is 14 amino acids. Trimming removed 0 bases from V and 8 bases from J, with 16 bases in between. Germline V gene sequence: CDR1 SQVTM, CDR2 ANQGSEA. The CDR3 DNA is TGCAGCGTTGAAGATGGGACCGGGGGGCCCGGCTACACCTTC. The encoded protein is CSVEDGTGGPGYTF.

This chain joins TRBV7-9 and TRBJ1-2; tentative D call: TRBD1 (6 bases). Germline lookup yields CDR1 SEHNR and CDR2 FQNEAQ (reference sequence). The V end lost 5 bases, the J end lost 8 bases, and 12 bases lay between the germline ends. The CDR3 covers 12 residues. The CDR3 reads CASSRHRDGYTF. As DNA, the CDR3 is TGTGCCAGCAGCCGACACAGGGACGGCTACACCTTC.

The chain has TRBV6-1 and TRBJ1-2, with TRBD1 matching 7 bases. This CDR3 region has 15 residues. The V segment lost 3 bases and the J segment 3 bases; nucleotides outside the gene matches: 7. The germline V gene encodes CDR1 MNHNS and CDR2 SASEGT. The CDR3 sequence is CASSEGTERYYGYTF. The CDR3 nucleotides read TGTGCCAGCAGTGAGGGGACAGAAAGATACTATGGCTACACCTTC.

The chain has TRBV28 and TRBJ1-5, with a weak D call TRBD1 (6 bases). This CDR3 region has 16 residues. The V gene lost 5 bases and the J gene lost 2 bases, with 16 bases spanning the gap. Germline V lookup: CDR1 MDHEN, CDR2 SYDVKM. The CDR3 is CASSPLEQGGNQPQHF. The CDR3, as DNA: TGTGCCAGCAGTCCCCTGGAACAGGGAGGCAATCAGCCCCAGCATTTT. Filled out from reference TRBV28 and TRBJ1-5, the complete variable domain reads DVKVTQSSRYLVKRTGEKVFLECVQDMDHENMFWYRQDPGLGLRLIYFSYDVKMKEKGDIPEGYSVSREKKERFSLILESASTNQTSMYLCASSPLEQGGNQPQHFGDGTRLSIL.

The chain has TRBV7-9 and TRBJ1-2; weak D call: TRBD1 (5 bases). In germline, CDR1 is SEHNR, CDR2 FQNEAQ (reference sequence). This CDR3 comprises 17 residues. Trimming removed 5 bases at V and 0 bases at J, with 19 bases between. CDR3 sequence: CASSLPTPDTPNYGYTF. In DNA form, the CDR3 reads TGTGCCAGCAGCCTACCCACCCCGGACACCCCTAACTATGGCTACACCTTC. The whole variable domain, remainder taken from reference TRBV7-9 and TRBJ1-2, is DTGVSQNPRHKITKRGQNVTFRCDPISEHNRLYWYRQTLGQGPEFLTYFQNEAQLEKSRLLSDRFSAERPKGSFSTLEIQRTEQGDSAMYLCASSLPTPDTPNYGYTFGSGTRLTVV.

The chain combines TRBV7-6 with TRBJ2-7, with 7 nucleotides matching TRBD2. V trimming: 1 base; J trimming: 5 bases; junction bases outside the gene matches: 8. Germline CDR1 SGHVS, CDR2 FNYEAQ. The CDR3 runs to 15 residues. DNA of the CDR3: TGTGCCAGCAGCTTAGTGGTGGGAGGGCCCGACGAGCAGTACTTC. This codes for CASSLVVGGPDEQYF.

V gene TRBV27 combines with J gene TRBJ2-7; 10 nucleotides align to TRBD2. Trimming at V came to 6 bases and at J to 5 bases, leaving 16 bases not matched to a gene. Germline assignment: CDR1 MNHEY and CDR2 SMNVEV (reference sequence). The CDR3 consists of 17 residues. CDR3 in DNA: TGTGCCAGCAGCCCATTACGTCTAGCGGGAGATTCGGACGAGCAGTACTTC. It translates to CASSPLRLAGDSDEQYF.

The chain uses TRBV27 and TRBJ1-2; 9 bases agree with TRBD1. V shed 5 bases, J shed 6 bases, and the junction held 7 bases outside the gene matches. The V gene's germline CDR1 is MNHEY and CDR2 SMNVEV (reference sequence). The CDR3 contains 14 residues. CDR3 residues: CASSTRTGEDGYTF. CDR3 DNA sequence: TGTGCCAGCAGTACACGGACAGGGGAAGATGGCTACACCTTC.

Only a few counts were recorded for this clone. This chain connects TRBV5-1 to TRBJ1-1; D remains unclear. Per the germline V gene, CDR1 is SGHRS and CDR2 is YFSETQ. Deletions cut 1 base from V and 0 bases from J, with 10 bases between. This CDR3 is 15 amino acids long. This CDR3 reads CASSLYLTLNTEAFF. DNA for the CDR3: TGCGCCAGCAGCTTGTATCTGACACTGAACACTGAAGCTTTCTTT.

The chain recombines TRBV11-3 with TRBJ2-5; D may be TRBD2 (6 bases). CDR3 length equals 12 residues. Between the trimmed V and J ends, which lost 2 bases and 5 bases, there was a span of 6 bases. Per the germline V gene, CDR1 is SGHNT and CDR2 is YENEEA. CDR3 nucleotides: TGTGCCAGCAGCTTAAGCGGGGAGACCCAGTACTTC. Translating it yields CASSLSGETQYF. Drawing the rest from reference TRBV11-3 and TRBJ2-5, the complete variable domain is EAGVVQSPRYKIIEKKQPVAFWCNPISGHNTLYWYLQNLGQGPELLIRYENEEAVDDSQLPKDRFSAERLKGVDSTLKIQPAELGDSAVYLCASSLSGETQYFGPGTRLLVL.

This rearrangement joins TRBV6-5 to TRBJ2-5; 8 bases are a match to TRBD2. Trimming at V came to 6 bases and at J to 5 bases, leaving 5 bases not matched to a gene. This CDR3 spans 13 amino acids. Looked up from germline, CDR1 is MNHEY and CDR2 is SVGAGI. In DNA form, the CDR3 reads TGTGCCAGCAGCACGACTAGCGAGGAGACCCAGTACTTC. Translated, it gives CASSTTSEETQYF.

Only a few counts were recorded for this clone. The chain joins TRBV4-1 to TRBJ1-3; 9 nucleotides match TRBD1. V shed 0 bases and J 7 bases; nucleotides not matched to a gene: 4. The germline CDR1 and CDR2 sequences are MGHRA and YSYEKL. The CDR3 totals 15 residues. CDR3: CASSQDHGQGNTIYF. The CDR3 DNA reads TGCGCCAGCAGCCAAGATCATGGACAGGGGAACACCATATATTTT.

This sequence joins TRBV9 and TRBJ2-3; 10 nucleotides agree with TRBD1. The germline gives CDR1 SGDLS, CDR2 YYNGEE. The CDR3 covers 16 residues. Trimming at V came to 0 bases and at J to 3 bases, leaving 4 bases not matched to a gene. The CDR3 here is CASSVASGQGTDTQYF. CDR3 sequence (DNA): TGTGCCAGCAGCGTAGCTTCGGGACAGGGGACAGATACGCAGTATTTT. Full variable domain (remainder filled in from reference TRBV9 and TRBJ2-3): DSGVTQTPKHLITATGQRVTLRCSPRSGDLSVYWYQQSLDQGLQFLIQYYNGEERAKGNILERFSAQQFPDLHSELNLSSLELGDSALYFCASSVASGQGTDTQYFGPGTRLTVL.

This clone was seen only once. The J gene is TRBJ1-2, the V gene TRBV28; 8 bases map to TRBD1. Germline lookup yields CDR1 MDHEN and CDR2 SYDVKM. This CDR3 spans 16 amino acids. V shed 4 bases, J shed 8 bases, and the junction held 15 bases outside the gene matches. The CDR3 reads CASSWMDRVNSQGYTF. The CDR3, as DNA: TGTGCCAGCAGTTGGATGGACAGGGTTAATTCGCAGGGCTACACCTTC.

As concerns this clone: Other DNA sequences in this specimen translate into the identical CDR3. The V gene is TRBV11-2, the J gene TRBJ2-7; D ambiguous. Germline V CDR1 and CDR2: SGHAT, FQNNGV. The length of the CDR3 is 12 residues. Trimming cost V 1 base and J 4 bases, with 5 bases left between them. The CDR3 DNA follows: TGTGCCAGCAGCTTAGTTCCTTACGAGCAGTACTTC. It specifies CASSLVPYEQYF.

The genes are TRBV27 and TRBJ2-5, with D hard to call. Deletions cut 0 bases from V and 2 bases from J, with 10 bases between. CDR1 is MNHEY, CDR2 SMNVEV, per germline (reference sequence). CDR3 length: 15 amino acids. CDR3 nucleotide sequence: TGTGCCAGCAGTTTATCGACCTCATTGCAAGAGACCCAGTACTTC. Protein sequence: CASSLSTSLQETQYF.

This rearrangement joins TRBV7-3 to TRBJ1-3, with D perhaps matching TRBD1 (6 bases). V shed 4 bases and J shed 0 bases, with 7 bases lying between them. CDR1 is SGHTA and CDR2 is FQGTGA in the germline V gene. The CDR3 length is 14 residues. CDR3 sequence (DNA): TGTGCCAGCAGCTCGACAGGCTCTGGAAACACCATATATTTT. It encodes CASSSTGSGNTIYF.

The V call is TRBV6-1, the J call TRBJ1-5; D gene unclear. CDR1 and CDR2 from the germline V gene are MNHNS and SASEGT. The CDR3 contains 15 residues. The V and J ends lost 6 bases and 0 bases respectively, with 12 bases between them. CDR3 region: CASRPAVNSNQPQHF. DNA of the CDR3: TGTGCCAGCAGACCAGCAGTAAATAGCAATCAGCCCCAGCATTTT.

The V call is TRBV5-4, the J call TRBJ1-1; D unresolved. CDR3 length: 14 residues. CDR1 is SGHNT, CDR2 YYREEE, per germline (reference sequence). V was clipped by 2 bases and J by 0 bases, with 8 bases between them. DNA of the CDR3: TGTGCCAGCAGCTTTAATGGTTTGAACACTGAAGCTTTCTTT. Translating it yields CASSFNGLNTEAFF.

The table lists this clone with a few counts. The same CDR3 can be traced to other DNA sequences in this sample. This chain uses TRBV7-8 with TRBJ2-1, with 10 bases aligning to TRBD2. The germline gives CDR1 SGHVS, CDR2 FQNEAQ. J lost 0 bases, V lost 5 bases, and 1 base had no gene match. This CDR3 is built from 15 residues. DNA for the CDR3: TGTGCCAGCAGCCCTAGCGGGAGCTCCTACAATGAGCAGTTCTTC. It encodes CASSPSGSSYNEQFF.

The chain employs TRBV10-3 and TRBJ1-4; TRBD1 is a possible D gene (6 bases). The CDR3 sequence is 15 residues long. Per germline, CDR1 ENHRY and CDR2 SYGVKD. V lost 1 base, J lost 8 bases, and 14 bases lay in between. The CDR3, as DNA: TGTGCCATCAGTGAGTTGGGGGCCATGGAAGAAAAACTGTTTTTT. Its protein product is CAISELGAMEEKLFF.

This clone was recorded once. The CDR3 spells CASSMGEAMGEQYF. In DNA form, the CDR3 reads TGTGCCAGCTCCATGGGGGAGGCTATGGGCGAGCAGTACTTC. The chain couples TRBV28 to TRBJ2-7, with a possible D match to TRBD2 (6 bases). With 8 bases removed from V and 6 bases from J, the gap between germline ends came to 20 bases. The CDR3 has 14 amino acids. Germline CDR1 MDHEN, CDR2 SYDVKM.

V gene TRBV27 combines with J gene TRBJ2-7; D unresolved. The germline V gene has CDR1 MNHEY and CDR2 SMNVEV (reference sequence). CDR3 size: 12 residues. V lost 6 bases and J lost 1, with 7 bases in between. CDR3 sequence reads: CASRDPSYEQYF. The CDR3 bases are TGTGCCAGCAGAGACCCGTCCTACGAGCAGTACTTC.

J is TRBJ2-7 and V is TRBV5-1; 8 bases map to TRBD1. This CDR3 region has 14 residues. Per the germline V gene, CDR1 is SGHRS and CDR2 is YFSETQ. V lost 1 base and J lost 5; bases outside the gene matches: 5. The CDR3 loop is CASSLRQGAHEQYF. The CDR3 coding sequence is TGCGCCAGCAGCTTGCGGCAGGGGGCCCACGAGCAGTACTTC. Variable domain in full (rest from reference TRBV5-1 and TRBJ2-7): KAGVTQTPRYLIKTRGQQVTLSCSPISGHRSVSWYQQTPGQGLQFLFEYFSETQRNKGNFPGRFSGRQFSNSRSEMNVSTLELGDSALYLCASSLRQGAHEQYFGPGTRLTVT.

In this sample, this clone turned up once. The chain joins TRBV4-2 to TRBJ2-7; D assignment may be TRBD1 or TRBD2 (5 bases each). The CDR3 runs to 12 residues. CDR1 is LGHNA and CDR2 is YNFKEQ in the germline V gene. V lost 6 bases, J lost 6 bases, and 12 bases lay in between. This chain's CDR3 is CASRYRDREQYF. The CDR3 DNA reads TGTGCCAGCAGATACCGGGACCGCGAGCAGTACTTC.

On this clone itself: This same CDR3 is encoded by further DNA sequences in the sample. The chain combines TRBV27 with TRBJ2-7; unclear D gene. The CDR3 sequence is 13 residues long. Per the germline V gene, CDR1 is MNHEY and CDR2 is SMNVEV (reference sequence). Trimming took 3 bases from V and 2 from J, leaving 8 bases between them. The CDR3 DNA is TGTGCCAGCAGTTTCGGCTTCACCTACGAGCAGTACTTC. This sequence encodes CASSFGFTYEQYF.

This clone was seen once. The chain links TRBV30 to TRBJ2-6; the D gene is possibly TRBD2 (5 bases). CDR3 size: 16 residues. Germline values: CDR1 GTSNPN, CDR2 SVGIG (reference sequence). V gave up 4 bases and J gave up 0 bases, with 13 bases separating them. CDR3 in amino acids: CAWMVARISGANVLTF. CDR3 sequence (DNA): TGTGCCTGGATGGTAGCGCGGATCTCTGGGGCCAACGTCCTGACTTTC.

The chain couples TRBV27 to TRBJ2-4; possible D gene TRBD2, 6 bases. The germline gives CDR1 MNHEY, CDR2 SMNVEV (reference sequence). CDR3 size: 17 residues. Trimming left V 2 bases short and J 2 bases short, with 16 bases between. DNA of the CDR3: TGTGCCAGCAGTTTACTTGACGGCCGGGGGTCCAAAAACATTCAGTACTTC. Its translation: CASSLLDGRGSKNIQYF.